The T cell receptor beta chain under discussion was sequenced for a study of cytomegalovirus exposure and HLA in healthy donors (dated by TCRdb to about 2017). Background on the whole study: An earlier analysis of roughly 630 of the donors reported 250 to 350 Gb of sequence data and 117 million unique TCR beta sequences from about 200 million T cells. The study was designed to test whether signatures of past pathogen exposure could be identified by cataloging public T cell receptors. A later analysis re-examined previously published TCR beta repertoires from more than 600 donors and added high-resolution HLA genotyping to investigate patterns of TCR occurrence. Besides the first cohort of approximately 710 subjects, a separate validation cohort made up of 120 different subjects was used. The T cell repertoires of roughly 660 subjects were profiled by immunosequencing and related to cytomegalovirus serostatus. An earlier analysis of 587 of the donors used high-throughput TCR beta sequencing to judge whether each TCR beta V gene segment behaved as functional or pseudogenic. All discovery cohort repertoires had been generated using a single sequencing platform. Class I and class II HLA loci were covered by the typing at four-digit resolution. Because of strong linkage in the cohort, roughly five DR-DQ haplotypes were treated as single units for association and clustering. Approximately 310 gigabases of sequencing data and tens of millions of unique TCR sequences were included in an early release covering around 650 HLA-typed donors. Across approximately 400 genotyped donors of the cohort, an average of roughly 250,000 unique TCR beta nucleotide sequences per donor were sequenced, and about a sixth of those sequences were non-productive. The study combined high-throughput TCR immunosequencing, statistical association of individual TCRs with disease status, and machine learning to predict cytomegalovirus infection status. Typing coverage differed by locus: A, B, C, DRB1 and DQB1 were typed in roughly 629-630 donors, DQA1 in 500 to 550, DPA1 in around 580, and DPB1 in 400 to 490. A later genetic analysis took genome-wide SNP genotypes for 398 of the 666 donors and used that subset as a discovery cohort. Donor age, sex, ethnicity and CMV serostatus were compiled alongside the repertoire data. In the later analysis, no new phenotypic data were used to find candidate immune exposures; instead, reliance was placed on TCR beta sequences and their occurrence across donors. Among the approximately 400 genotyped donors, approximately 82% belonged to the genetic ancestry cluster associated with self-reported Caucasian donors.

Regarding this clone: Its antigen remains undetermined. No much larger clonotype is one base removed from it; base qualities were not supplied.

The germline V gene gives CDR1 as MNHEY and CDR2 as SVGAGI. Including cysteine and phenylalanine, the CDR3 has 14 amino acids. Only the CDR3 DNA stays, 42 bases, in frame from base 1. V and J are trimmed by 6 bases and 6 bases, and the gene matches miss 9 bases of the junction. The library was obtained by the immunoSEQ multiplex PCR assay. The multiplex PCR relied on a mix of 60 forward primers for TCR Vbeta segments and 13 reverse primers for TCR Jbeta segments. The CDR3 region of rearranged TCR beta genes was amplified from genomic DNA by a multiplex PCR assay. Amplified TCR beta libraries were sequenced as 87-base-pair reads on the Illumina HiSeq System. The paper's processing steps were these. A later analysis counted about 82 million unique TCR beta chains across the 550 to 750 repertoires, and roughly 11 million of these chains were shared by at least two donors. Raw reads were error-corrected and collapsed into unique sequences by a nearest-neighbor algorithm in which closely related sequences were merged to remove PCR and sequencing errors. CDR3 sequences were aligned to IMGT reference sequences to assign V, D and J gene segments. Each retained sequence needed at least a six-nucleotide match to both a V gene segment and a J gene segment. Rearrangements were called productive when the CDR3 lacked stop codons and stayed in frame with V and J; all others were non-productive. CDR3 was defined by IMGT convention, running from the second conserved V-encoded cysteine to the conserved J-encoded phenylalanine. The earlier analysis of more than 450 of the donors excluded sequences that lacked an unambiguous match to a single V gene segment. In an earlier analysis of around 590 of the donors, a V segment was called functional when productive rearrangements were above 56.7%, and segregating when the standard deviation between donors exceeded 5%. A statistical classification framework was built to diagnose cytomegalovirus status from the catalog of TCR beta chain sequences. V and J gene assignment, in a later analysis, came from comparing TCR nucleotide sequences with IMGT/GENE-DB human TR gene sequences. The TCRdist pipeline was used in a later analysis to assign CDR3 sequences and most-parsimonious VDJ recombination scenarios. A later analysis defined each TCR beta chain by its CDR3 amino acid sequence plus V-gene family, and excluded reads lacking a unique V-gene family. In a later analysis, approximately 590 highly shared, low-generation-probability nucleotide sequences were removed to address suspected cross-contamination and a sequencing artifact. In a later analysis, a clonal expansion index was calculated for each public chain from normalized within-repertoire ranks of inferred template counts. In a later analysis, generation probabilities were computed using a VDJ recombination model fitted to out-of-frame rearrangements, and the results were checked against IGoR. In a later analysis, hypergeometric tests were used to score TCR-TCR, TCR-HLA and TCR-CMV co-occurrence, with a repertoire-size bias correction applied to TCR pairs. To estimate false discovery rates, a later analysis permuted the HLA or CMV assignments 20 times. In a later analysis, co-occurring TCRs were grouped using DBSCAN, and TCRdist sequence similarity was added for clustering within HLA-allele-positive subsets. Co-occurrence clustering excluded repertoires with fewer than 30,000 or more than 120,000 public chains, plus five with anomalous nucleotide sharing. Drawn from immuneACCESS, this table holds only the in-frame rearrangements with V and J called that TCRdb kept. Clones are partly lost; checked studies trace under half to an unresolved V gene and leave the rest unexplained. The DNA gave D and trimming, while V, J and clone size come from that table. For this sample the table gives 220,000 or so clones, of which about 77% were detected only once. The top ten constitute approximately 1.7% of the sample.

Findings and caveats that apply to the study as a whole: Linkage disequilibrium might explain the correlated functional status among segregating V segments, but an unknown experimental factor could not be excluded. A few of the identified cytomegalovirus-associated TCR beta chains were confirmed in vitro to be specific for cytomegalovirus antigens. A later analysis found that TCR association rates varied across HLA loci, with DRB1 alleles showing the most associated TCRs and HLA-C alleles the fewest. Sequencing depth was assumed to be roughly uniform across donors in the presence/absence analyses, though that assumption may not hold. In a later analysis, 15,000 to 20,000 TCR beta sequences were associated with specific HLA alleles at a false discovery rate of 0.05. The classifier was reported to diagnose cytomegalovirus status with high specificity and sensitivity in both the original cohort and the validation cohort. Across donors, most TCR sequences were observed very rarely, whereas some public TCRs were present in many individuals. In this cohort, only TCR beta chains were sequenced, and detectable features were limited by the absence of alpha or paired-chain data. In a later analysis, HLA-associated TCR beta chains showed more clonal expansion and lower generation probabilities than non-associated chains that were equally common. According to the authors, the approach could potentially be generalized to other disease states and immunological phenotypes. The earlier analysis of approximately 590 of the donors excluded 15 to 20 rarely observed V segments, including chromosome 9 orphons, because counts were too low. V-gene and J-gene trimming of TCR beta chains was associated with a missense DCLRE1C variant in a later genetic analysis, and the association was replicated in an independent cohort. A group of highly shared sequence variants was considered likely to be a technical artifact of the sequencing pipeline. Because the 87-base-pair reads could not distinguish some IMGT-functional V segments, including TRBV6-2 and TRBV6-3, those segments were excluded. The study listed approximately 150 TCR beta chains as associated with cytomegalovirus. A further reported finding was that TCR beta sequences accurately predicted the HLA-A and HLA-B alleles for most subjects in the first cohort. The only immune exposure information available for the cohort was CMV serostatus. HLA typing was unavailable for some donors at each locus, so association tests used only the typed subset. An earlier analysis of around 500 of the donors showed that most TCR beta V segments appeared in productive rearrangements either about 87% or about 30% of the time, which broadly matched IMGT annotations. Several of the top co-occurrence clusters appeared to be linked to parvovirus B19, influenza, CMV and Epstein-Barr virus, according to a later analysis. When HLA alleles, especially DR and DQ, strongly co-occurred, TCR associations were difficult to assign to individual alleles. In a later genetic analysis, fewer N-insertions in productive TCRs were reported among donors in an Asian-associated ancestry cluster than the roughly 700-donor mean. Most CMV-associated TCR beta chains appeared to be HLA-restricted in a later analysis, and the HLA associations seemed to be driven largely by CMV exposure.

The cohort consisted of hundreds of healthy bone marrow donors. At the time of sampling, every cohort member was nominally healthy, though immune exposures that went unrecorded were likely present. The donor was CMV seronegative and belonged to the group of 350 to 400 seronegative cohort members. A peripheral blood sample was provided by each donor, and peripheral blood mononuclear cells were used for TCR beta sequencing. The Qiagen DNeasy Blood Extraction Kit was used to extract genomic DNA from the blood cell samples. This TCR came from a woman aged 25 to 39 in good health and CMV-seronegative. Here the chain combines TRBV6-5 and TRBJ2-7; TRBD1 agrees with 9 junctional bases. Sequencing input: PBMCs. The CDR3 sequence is CASRRDRAIFEQYF. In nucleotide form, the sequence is TGTGCCAGCAGGAGGGACAGGGCAATTTTCGAGCAGTACTTC.